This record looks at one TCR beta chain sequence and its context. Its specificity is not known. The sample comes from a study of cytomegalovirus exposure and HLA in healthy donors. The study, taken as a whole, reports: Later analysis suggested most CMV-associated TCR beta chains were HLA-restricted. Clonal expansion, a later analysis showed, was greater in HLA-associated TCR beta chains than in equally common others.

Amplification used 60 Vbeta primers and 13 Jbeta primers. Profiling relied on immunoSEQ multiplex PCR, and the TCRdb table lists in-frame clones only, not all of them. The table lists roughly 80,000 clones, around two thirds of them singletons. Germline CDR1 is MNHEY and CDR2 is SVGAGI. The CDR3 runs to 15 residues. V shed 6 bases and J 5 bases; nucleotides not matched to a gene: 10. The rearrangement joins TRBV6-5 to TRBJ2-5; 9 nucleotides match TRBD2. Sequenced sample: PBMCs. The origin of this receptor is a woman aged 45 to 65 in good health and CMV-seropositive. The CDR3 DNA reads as TGTGCCAGCAGCGTCTATAGCGGGGGCCAGGAGACCCAGTACTTC. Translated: CASSVYSGGQETQYF.